These 8 T cell receptor beta chains came from one sample sequenced in a study of blood T cell repertoires in COVID-19. Generated by immunoSEQ multiplex PCR, the TCRdb table keeps only in-frame clones and is missing some. In the table there are 95,000 to 150,000 clones, around 86% of which are singletons. The material sequenced was peripheral blood. The origin of the receptors is a man in his forties with acute or convalescent COVID-19.

V and J are TRBV5-1 and TRBJ2-3, with TRBD2 matching 8 bases. Germline V CDR1 and CDR2: SGHRS, YFSETQ. This CDR3 contains 16 residues. J lost 6 bases, V lost 2 bases, and 11 bases had no gene match. The CDR3 coding sequence is TGCGCCAGCAGCTTTAGCGGGAAGGGGTCGGCGGATACGCAGTATTTT. Its protein product is CASSFSGKGSADTQYF. Full variable domain (remainder filled in from reference TRBV5-1 and TRBJ2-3): KAGVTQTPRYLIKTRGQQVTLSCSPISGHRSVSWYQQTPGQGLQFLFEYFSETQRNKGNFPGRFSGRQFSNSRSEMNVSTLELGDSALYLCASSFSGKGSADTQYFGPGTRLTVL.

This sequence joins TRBV6-2 or TRBV6-3 and TRBJ1-2; D perhaps matches TRBD1 (5 bases). The CDR3 extends over 14 amino acids. CDR1 is MNHEY and CDR2 is SVGEGT in the germline V gene. Trimming cost V 2 bases and J 4 bases, with 11 bases left between them. CDR3 DNA sequence: TGTGCCAGCAGTTACCCGGGACTTCTCTATGGCTACACCTTC. This sequence encodes CASSYPGLLYGYTF.

V gene TRBV5-1 combines with J gene TRBJ1-1; a possible D gene is TRBD1 (6 bases). Germline-derived CDR1 and CDR2 are SGHRS and YFSETQ. The CDR3 extends over 15 amino acids. Between the trimmed V and J ends, which lost 2 bases and 2 bases, there was a span of 13 bases. The CDR3 here is CASSLAGARNTEAFF. CDR3 nucleotide sequence: TGCGCCAGCAGCTTAGCGGGGGCGAGAAACACTGAAGCTTTCTTT.

The table lists this clone with a count of one. One junction end does not reproduce the germline sequence, and a read error may be involved. The chain joins TRBV7-7 to TRBJ2-7; the match to TRBD2 covers 11 bases. CDR1 and CDR2 (germline): SSHAT, FNYEAQ (reference sequence). This CDR3 is built from 17 residues. This chain's CDR3 is CASSPGFGLAGSGEQYF. In nucleotides, the CDR3 is TGTGCTAGCAGCCCGGGATTTGGACTAGCGGGTTCTGGCGAGCAGTACTTC.

This chain links TRBV7-9 with TRBJ1-6; a weak D match, TRBD1 (6 bases). Germline CDR1 is SEHNR and CDR2 is FQNEAQ (reference sequence). This CDR3 spans 14 amino acids. V dropped 3 bases and J dropped 11 bases, with 14 bases sitting between them. The CDR3 DNA is TGTGCCAGCAGCTTGCAGGGGTCCCAGACACCCCTCCACTTT. Translation: CASSLQGSQTPLHF.

This clone was recorded only once. This chain connects TRBV5-1 to TRBJ2-7; 11 nucleotides match TRBD1. V lost 4 bases to trimming and J lost 5 bases; unmatched junction nucleotides: 5. The germline gives CDR1 SGHRS, CDR2 YFSETQ. The CDR3 contains 14 residues. The CDR3 DNA reads TGCGCCAGCAGCCCCAGGACAGGGGGCAACGAGCAGTACTTC. Encoded protein: CASSPRTGGNEQYF.

The J gene is TRBJ2-7, the V gene TRBV29-1; D is ambiguous. This CDR3 comprises 13 residues. Trimming stripped 2 bases from V and 0 bases from J, with 8 bases between. Germline CDR1 and CDR2: SQVTM and ANQGSEA. CDR3 sequence: CSVETDYSYEQYF. Here the CDR3 DNA reads TGCAGCGTTGAAACAGATTACTCCTACGAGCAGTACTTC.

The chain joins TRBV7-9 to TRBJ1-2; maybe TRBD1 (5 bases). CDR1 is SEHNR and CDR2 is FQNEAQ in the germline V gene (reference sequence). This CDR3 comprises 16 residues. With 0 bases removed from V and 3 bases from J, the gap between germline ends came to 14 bases. DNA of the CDR3: TGTGCCAGCAGCTTAGCAACCAGGGCGTTGGACTATGGCTACACCTTC. It yields the protein CASSLATRALDYGYTF.